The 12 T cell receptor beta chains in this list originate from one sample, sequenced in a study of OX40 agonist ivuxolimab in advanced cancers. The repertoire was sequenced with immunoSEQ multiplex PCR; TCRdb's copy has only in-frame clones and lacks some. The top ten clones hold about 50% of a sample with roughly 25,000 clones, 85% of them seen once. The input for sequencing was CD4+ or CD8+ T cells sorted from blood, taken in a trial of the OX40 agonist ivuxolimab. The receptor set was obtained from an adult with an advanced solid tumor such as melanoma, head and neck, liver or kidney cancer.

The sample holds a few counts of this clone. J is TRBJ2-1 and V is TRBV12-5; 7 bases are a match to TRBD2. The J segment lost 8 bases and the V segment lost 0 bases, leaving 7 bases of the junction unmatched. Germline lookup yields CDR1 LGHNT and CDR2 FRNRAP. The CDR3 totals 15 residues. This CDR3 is CASGLVVGGRDEQFF. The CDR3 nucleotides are TGTGCTAGTGGTTTGGTAGTCGGGGGGAGGGATGAGCAGTTCTTC.

The CDR3 DNA sequence: TGTGCCAGCAGCTTATATTCCCCAACGGACAGAAGTAGCTACGAGCAGTACTTC. This translates into CASSLYSPTDRSSYEQYF. This chain connects TRBV7-6 to TRBJ2-7; TRBD1 is a possible D gene (6 bases). Germline CDR1 SGHVS, CDR2 FNYEAQ. The CDR3 consists of 18 residues. Trimming removed 2 bases at V and 3 bases at J, with 23 bases between. Based on the CDR3 plus reference TRBV7-6 and TRBJ2-7, the full variable domain is GAGVSQSPRYKVTKRGQDVALRCDPISGHVSLYWYRQALGQGPEFLTYFNYEAQQDKSGLPNDRFSAERPEGSISTLTIQRTEQRDSAMYRCASSLYSPTDRSSYEQYFGPGTRLTVT.

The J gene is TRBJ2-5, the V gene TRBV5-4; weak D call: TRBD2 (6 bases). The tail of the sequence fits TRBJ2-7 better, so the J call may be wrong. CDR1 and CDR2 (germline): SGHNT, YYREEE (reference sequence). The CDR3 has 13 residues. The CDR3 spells CASSFGGVSEQYF. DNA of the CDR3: TGTGCCAGCAGCTTCGGCGGGGTCAGCGAGCAGTACTTC.

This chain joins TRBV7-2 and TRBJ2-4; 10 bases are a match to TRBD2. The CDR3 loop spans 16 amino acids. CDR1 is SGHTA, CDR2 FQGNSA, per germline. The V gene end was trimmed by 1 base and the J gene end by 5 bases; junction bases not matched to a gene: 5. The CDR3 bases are TGTGCCAGCAGCTTAGAGTCCGGACTAGCGGAAAACATTCAGTACTTC. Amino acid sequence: CASSLESGLAENIQYF. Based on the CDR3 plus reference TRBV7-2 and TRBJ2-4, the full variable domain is GAGVSQSPSNKVTEKGKDVELRCDPISGHTALYWYRQSLGQGLEFLIYFQGNSAPDKSGLPSDRFSAERTGGSVSTLTIQRTQQEDSAVYLCASSLESGLAENIQYFGAGTRLSVL.

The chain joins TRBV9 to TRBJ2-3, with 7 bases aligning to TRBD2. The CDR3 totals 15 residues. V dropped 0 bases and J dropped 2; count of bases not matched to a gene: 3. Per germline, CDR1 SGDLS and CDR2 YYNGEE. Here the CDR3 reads CASSVAGGNTDTQYF. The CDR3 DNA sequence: TGTGCCAGCAGCGTAGCCGGGGGGAACACAGATACGCAGTATTTT.

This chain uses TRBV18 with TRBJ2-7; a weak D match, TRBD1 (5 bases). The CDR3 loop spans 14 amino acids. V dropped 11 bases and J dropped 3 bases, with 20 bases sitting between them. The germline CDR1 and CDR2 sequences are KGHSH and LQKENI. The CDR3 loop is CAPPAPTDHYEQYF. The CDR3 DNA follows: TGTGCCCCACCCGCCCCGACAGACCACTACGAGCAGTACTTC.

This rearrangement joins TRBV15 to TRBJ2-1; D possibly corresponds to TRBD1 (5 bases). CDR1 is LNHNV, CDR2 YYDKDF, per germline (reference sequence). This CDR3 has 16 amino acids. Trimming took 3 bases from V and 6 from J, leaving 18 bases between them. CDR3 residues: CATSSSWGTVSNEQFF. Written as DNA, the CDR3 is TGTGCCACCAGCAGCTCCTGGGGCACCGTTTCCAATGAGCAGTTCTTC.

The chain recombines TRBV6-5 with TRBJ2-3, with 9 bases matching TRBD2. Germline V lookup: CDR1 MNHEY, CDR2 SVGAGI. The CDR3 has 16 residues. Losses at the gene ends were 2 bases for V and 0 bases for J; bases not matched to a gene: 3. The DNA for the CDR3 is TGTGCCAGCAGTTACGAGCGGGGGGCTAGCACAGATACGCAGTATTTT. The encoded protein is CASSYERGASTDTQYF.

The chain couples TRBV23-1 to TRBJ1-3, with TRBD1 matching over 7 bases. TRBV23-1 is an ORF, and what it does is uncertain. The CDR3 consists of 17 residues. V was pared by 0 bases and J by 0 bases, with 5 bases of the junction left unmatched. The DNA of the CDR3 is TGCGCCAGCAGTCAATCTACGGGACAGCTCTCTGGAAACACCATATATTTT. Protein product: CASSQSTGQLSGNTIYF.

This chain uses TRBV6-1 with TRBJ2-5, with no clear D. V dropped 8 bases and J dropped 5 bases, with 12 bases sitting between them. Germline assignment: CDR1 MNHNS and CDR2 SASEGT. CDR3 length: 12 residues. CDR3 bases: TGTGCCAGCTCCCCAATGGGGGAGACCCAGTACTTC. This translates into CASSPMGETQYF.

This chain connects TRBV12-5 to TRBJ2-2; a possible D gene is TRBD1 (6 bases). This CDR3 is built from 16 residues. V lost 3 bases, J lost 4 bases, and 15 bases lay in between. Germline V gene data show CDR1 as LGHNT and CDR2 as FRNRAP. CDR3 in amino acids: CASGFLQGIGTGELFF. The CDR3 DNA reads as TGTGCTAGTGGTTTCTTACAGGGAATAGGCACCGGGGAGCTGTTTTTT.

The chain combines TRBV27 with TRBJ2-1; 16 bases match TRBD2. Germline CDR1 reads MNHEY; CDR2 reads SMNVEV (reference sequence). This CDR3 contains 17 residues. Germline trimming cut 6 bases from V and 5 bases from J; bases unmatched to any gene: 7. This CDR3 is CASSDGTSGGAHNEQFF. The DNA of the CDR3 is TGTGCCAGCAGCGACGGGACTAGCGGGGGGGCTCACAATGAGCAGTTCTTC.